This T cell receptor beta chain was found in a study of blood T cell repertoires in COVID-19. Whole-study context: Acute and convalescent COVID-19 samples came from the United States, Italy and Spain.

Looked up from germline, CDR1 is MNHEY and CDR2 is SVGEGT. The CDR3 is made up of 13 amino acids. The ends were cut back, 5 bases at V and 3 bases at J, with 11 bases in the middle. The protocol was immunoSEQ multiplex PCR, while the TCRdb copy is restricted to in-frame clones and leaves out a portion. In the table there are about 270,000 clones, around 90% of which are singletons. The chain has TRBV6-2 or TRBV6-3 and TRBJ2-7, with D tentatively TRBD2 (7 bases). What was sequenced was PBMCs or T cells enriched from blood (not recorded which). The TCR originated in a woman aged 40 to 50 with acute COVID-19. The DNA of the CDR3 is TGTGCCAGCAGTAAGGGGGGGGTCTACGAGCAGTACTTC. This encodes CASSKGGVYEQYF.